Here is one TCR beta chain with its context. The CDR3 length is 13 residues. Trimming cost V 0 bases and J 7 bases, with 6 bases left between them. The germline CDR1 and CDR2 sequences are SGHDN and FVKESK. The record originates from a study of blood T cell repertoires in COVID-19. As for the study in general: The United States, Italy and Spain were the sources of the acute and convalescent COVID-19 samples. Sample material is recorded as cDNA or gDNA derived from T cells, B-cell-depleted T cells, or PBMCs.

As processed by the authors: Estimation of nucleated cell counts relied on the amplification of reference gene primers. Assay: immunoSEQ multiplex PCR; the TCRdb copy retains only in-frame clones and omits some. V and J calls and clone size come straight from that table; D and trimming were deduced from the DNA. The repertoire consists of 100,000 to 150,000 clones, with over 80% occurring once and the leading ten covering about 12%. Source material: peripheral blood. This chain links TRBV14 with TRBJ2-2; tentatively, D is TRBD2 (5 bases). This sequence was found in a man aged 55 to 70 with acute or convalescent COVID-19. CDR3 region: CASSQELGGELFF. CDR3 coding DNA: TGTGCCAGCAGCCAAGAACTAGGCGGGGAGCTGTTTTTT.